The 18 T cell receptor beta chains below come from one sample, sequenced in a study of CD8+ T cells in alopecia areata. TCR sequencing used cDNA made by reverse transcription of extracted RNA. Sequenced by immunoSEQ multiplex PCR; TCRdb stores in-frame clones only, minus some. The profile shows hundreds of thousands of clones, about 68% of them singletons. This sample comprised CD4+ T cells sorted from blood, obtained at week 0. The receptor source for this set is a human donor with alopecia areata.

The chain links TRBV2 to TRBJ2-1, with a possible D match to TRBD1 (6 bases). The CDR3 length is 12 residues. Germline assignment: CDR1 SNHLY and CDR2 FYNNEI. V lost 6 bases and J 10 bases, leaving 13 bases between the germline ends. DNA for the CDR3: TGTGCCAGCAGGTTACAGGGAGACGAGCAGTTCTTC. This sequence encodes CASRLQGDEQFF.

The V call is TRBV9, the J call TRBJ2-7; perhaps TRBD2 as D (6 bases). This CDR3 has 14 residues. Germline CDR1 and CDR2: SGDLS and YYNGEE. Trimming took off 3 bases at V and 7 bases at J, with 17 bases between the two ends. CDR3 bases: TGTGCCAGCAGCGCCACGGGACTCTACGGGGAGCAGTACTTC. Amino acid sequence: CASSATGLYGEQYF.

This clone has more than one count but fewer than ten. V is TRBV25-1 and J is TRBJ2-2, with D perhaps matching TRBD1 (6 bases). Germline loops: CDR1 MGHDK, CDR2 SYGVNS. V lost 3 bases to trimming and J lost 2 bases, with 10 bases between them. This CDR3 spans 15 amino acids. Written as DNA, the CDR3 is TGTGCCAGCAGTGAGGGACATTCAAACACCGGGGAGCTGTTTTTT. It translates to CASSEGHSNTGELFF.

The chain has TRBV11-2 and TRBJ2-5; 7 bases are shared with TRBD1. V was pared by 2 bases and J by 5 bases, with 5 bases of the junction left unmatched. Germline V lookup: CDR1 SGHAT, CDR2 FQNNGV. This CDR3 has 14 amino acids. CDR3: CASSLNTGAETQYF. The CDR3 region has the DNA TGTGCCAGCAGCTTAAATACAGGGGCCGAGACCCAGTACTTC.

CDR3 sequence reads: CASSPGTASSYEQYF. CDR3 nucleotides: TGTGCCAGCTCTCCGGGGACAGCGAGCTCCTACGAGCAGTACTTC. This sequence joins TRBV18 and TRBJ2-7; TRBD1 matches at 7 bases. This CDR3 comprises 15 residues. Trimming cost V 6 bases and J 0 bases; bases outside gene matches: 8. Germline V gives CDR1 KGHSH, CDR2 LQKENI.

J is TRBJ2-3 and V is TRBV30, with 7 bases matching TRBD2. Losses at the gene ends were 2 bases for V and 2 bases for J; bases not matched to a gene: 4. CDR1 and CDR2 (germline): GTSNPN, SVGIG (reference sequence). The length of the CDR3 is 14 residues. This CDR3 reads CAWSRLAATDTQYF. The CDR3 DNA follows: TGTGCCTGGAGTCGACTAGCTGCCACAGATACGCAGTATTTT.

The chain carries TRBV30 and TRBJ1-6; TRBD1 matches 8 bases. V dropped 3 bases and J dropped 14; count of bases not matched to a gene: 9. The CDR3 totals 13 residues. Germline V lookup: CDR1 GTSNPN, CDR2 SVGIG (reference sequence). The CDR3 sequence: CAWRAQGAGALHF. Here the CDR3 DNA reads TGTGCCTGGAGAGCCCAGGGGGCCGGGGCCCTCCACTTT.

This chain links TRBV30 with TRBJ2-1; 9 positions match TRBD1. CDR3 length equals 14 residues. Germline loops: CDR1 GTSNPN, CDR2 SVGIG (reference sequence). The V gene end was trimmed by 2 bases and the J gene end by 2 bases; junction bases not matched to a gene: 1. CDR3 nucleotides: TGTGCCTGGAGTCGACAGGGGGCCTACAATGAGCAGTTCTTC. It translates to CAWSRQGAYNEQFF. The complete variable domain, with remaining parts taken from reference TRBV30 and TRBJ2-1, reads SQTIHQWPATLVQPVGSPLSLECTVEGTSNPNLYWYRQAAGRGLQLLFYSVGIGQISSEVPQNLSASRPQDRQFILSSKKLLLSDSGFYLCAWSRQGAYNEQFFGPGTRLTVL.

The CDR3 spells CSASWGNYGYTF. The CDR3 nucleotides read TGCAGCGCATCGTGGGGTAACTATGGCTACACCTTC. V gene TRBV29-1 combines with J gene TRBJ1-2; no clear D gene. V was cut by 7 bases and J by 1 base, with 10 bases left in between. This CDR3 is built from 12 residues. Per germline, CDR1 SQVTM and CDR2 ANQGSEA.

As to this clone: One end of the junction varies from germline; a read error may be responsible. The rearrangement joins TRBV29-1 to TRBJ2-2, with a weak D call TRBD2 (6 bases). This CDR3 is built from 12 residues. Germline V CDR1 and CDR2: SQVTM, ANQGSEA. CDR3 nucleotide sequence: TGCAGCGTTGAAGCCCCAGGCGGGAAGCTGTTTTTT. Translating gives CSVEAPGGKLFF.

This clone was counted a few times. J is TRBJ2-1 and V is TRBV27, with D perhaps matching TRBD1 (6 bases). The CDR3 length is 12 residues. Germline lookup yields CDR1 MNHEY and CDR2 SMNVEV (reference sequence). Trimming shortened V by 4 bases and J by 8 bases, and 9 bases separated the two germline ends. The CDR3 loop is CASSSTGYEQFF. In nucleotides, the CDR3 is TGTGCCAGCAGTTCTACAGGGTATGAGCAGTTCTTC.

The chain recombines TRBV30 with TRBJ1-5; 7 bases align to TRBD1. The CDR3 contains 14 residues. The V and J ends lost 3 bases and 4 bases, in that order; junction bases with no gene match: 6. Looked up from germline, CDR1 is GTSNPN and CDR2 is SVGIG (reference sequence). CDR3 protein: CAWSRDSLNQPQHF. The CDR3 DNA reads TGTGCCTGGAGCCGGGACAGCTTAAATCAGCCCCAGCATTTT. Full variable domain (rest looked up from reference TRBV30 and TRBJ1-5): SQTIHQWPATLVQPVGSPLSLECTVEGTSNPNLYWYRQAAGRGLQLLFYSVGIGQISSEVPQNLSASRPQDRQFILSSKKLLLSDSGFYLCAWSRDSLNQPQHFGDGTRLSIL.

This rearrangement joins TRBV10-3 to TRBJ1-5, with D possibly being TRBD1 (5 bases). The germline CDR1 and CDR2 sequences are ENHRY and SYGVKD. Trimming took off 8 bases at V and 1 base at J, with 12 bases between the two ends. This CDR3 contains 14 residues. In DNA, the CDR3 is TGTGCCATCCCCCTGGGGGAGAGCAATCAGCCCCAGCATTTT. This encodes CAIPLGESNQPQHF.

The V and J genes are TRBV30 and TRBJ1-2; D unclear. Germline V gene lookup returns CDR1 GTSNPN and CDR2 SVGIG (reference sequence). CDR3 size: 14 residues. The germline V and J ends were trimmed by 1 base and 4 bases, with 13 bases remaining between them. The CDR3 loop is CAWSATVGSYGYTF. CDR3 sequence (DNA): TGTGCCTGGAGTGCAACAGTAGGAAGCTATGGCTACACCTTC.

The CDR3 is CAWNRENNGYTF. In DNA, the CDR3 is TGTGCCTGGAATCGGGAGAATAATGGCTACACCTTC. This chain joins TRBV30 and TRBJ1-2; D not certain. CDR1 is GTSNPN and CDR2 is SVGIG in the germline V gene (reference sequence). CDR3 length: 12 amino acids. V lost 4 bases and J 6 bases, leaving 12 bases between the germline ends. Together with reference TRBV30 and TRBJ1-2, the CDR3 gives the full variable domain: SQTIHQWPATLVQPVGSPLSLECTVEGTSNPNLYWYRQAAGRGLQLLFYSVGIGQISSEVPQNLSASRPQDRQFILSSKKLLLSDSGFYLCAWNRENNGYTFGSGTRLTVV.

This clone was picked up a small number of times. This chain joins TRBV7-6 and TRBJ2-7, with D perhaps TRBD1 or TRBD2 (6 bases each). The CDR3 is 15 residues long. The germline V and J ends were trimmed by 5 bases and 1 base, with 15 bases remaining between them. Per the germline V gene, CDR1 is SGHVS and CDR2 is FNYEAQ. The CDR3 spells CASSGGLGTSYEQYF. The CDR3 DNA reads TGTGCCAGCAGCGGGGGCTTAGGGACTTCCTACGAGCAGTACTTC.

The rearrangement joins TRBV6-1 to TRBJ1-1; no clear D gene. This CDR3 has 14 amino acids. Germline CDR1 is MNHNS and CDR2 is SASEGT. V was pared by 7 bases and J by 2 bases, with 14 bases between. CDR3 in amino acids: CASTAPGRNTEAFF. The CDR3 nucleotides are TGTGCCAGCACTGCCCCCGGCAGAAACACTGAAGCTTTCTTT.

With respect to this clone: Other DNA sequences of this sample code for an identical CDR3. The chain uses TRBV29-1 and TRBJ2-7; 9 bases match TRBD1. CDR3 length: 13 amino acids. With 6 bases clipped from V and 4 bases from J, the junction kept 7 bases outside the gene matches. Germline CDR1 reads SQVTM; CDR2 reads ANQGSEA. As DNA, the CDR3 is TGCAGCGTCGCCGGGACAGGGTCGTACGAGCAGTACTTC. Its protein product is CSVAGTGSYEQYF.